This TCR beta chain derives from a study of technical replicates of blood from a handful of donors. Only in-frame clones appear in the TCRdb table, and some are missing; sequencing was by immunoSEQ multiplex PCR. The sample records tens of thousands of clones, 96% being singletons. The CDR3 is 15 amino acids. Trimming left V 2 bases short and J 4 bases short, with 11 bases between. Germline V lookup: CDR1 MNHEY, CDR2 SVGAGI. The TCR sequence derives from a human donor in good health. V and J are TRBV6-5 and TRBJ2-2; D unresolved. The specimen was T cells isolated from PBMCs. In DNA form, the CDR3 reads TGTGCCAGCAGTTACGAGGCAGCCATCACCGGGGAGCTGTTTTTT. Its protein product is CASSYEAAITGELFF.